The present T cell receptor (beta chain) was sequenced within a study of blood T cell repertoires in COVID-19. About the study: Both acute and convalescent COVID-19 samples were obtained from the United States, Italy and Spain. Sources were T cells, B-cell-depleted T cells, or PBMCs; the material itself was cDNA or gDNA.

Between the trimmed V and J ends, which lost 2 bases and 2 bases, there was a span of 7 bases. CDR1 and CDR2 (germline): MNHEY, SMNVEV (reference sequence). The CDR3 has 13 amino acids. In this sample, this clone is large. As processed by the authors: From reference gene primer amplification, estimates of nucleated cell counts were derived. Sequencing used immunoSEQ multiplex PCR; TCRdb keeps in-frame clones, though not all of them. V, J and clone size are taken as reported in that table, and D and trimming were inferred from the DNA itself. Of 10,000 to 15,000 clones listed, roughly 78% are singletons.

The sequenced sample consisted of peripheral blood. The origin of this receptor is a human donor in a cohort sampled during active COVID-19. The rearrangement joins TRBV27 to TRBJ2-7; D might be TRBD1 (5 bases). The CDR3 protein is CASSLGHPYEQYF. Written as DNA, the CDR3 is TGTGCCAGCAGTTTAGGACATCCCTACGAGCAGTACTTC.